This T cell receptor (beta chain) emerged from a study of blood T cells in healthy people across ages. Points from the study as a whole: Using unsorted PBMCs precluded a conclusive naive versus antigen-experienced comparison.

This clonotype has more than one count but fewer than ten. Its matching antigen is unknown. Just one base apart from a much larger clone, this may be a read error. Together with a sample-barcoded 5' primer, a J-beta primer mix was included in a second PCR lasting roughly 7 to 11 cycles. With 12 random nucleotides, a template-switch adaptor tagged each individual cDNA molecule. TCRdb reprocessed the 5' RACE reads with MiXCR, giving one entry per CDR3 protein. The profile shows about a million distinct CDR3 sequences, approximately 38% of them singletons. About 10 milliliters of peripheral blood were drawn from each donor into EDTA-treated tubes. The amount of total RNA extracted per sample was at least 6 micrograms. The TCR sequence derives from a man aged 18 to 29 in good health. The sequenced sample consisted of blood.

The CDR3 coding sequence is TGCAGTGCTAGGCCCTGGACTAGCGGGGGCGATGAGCAGTACTTC. Translating it yields CSARPWTSGGDEQYF. The genes are TRBV20-1 and TRBJ2-5; 13 bases map to TRBD2. The length of the CDR3 is 15 residues. The junction had 12 bases not matched to a gene; V was cut back by 3 bases and J by 11 bases. Germline V gives CDR1 DFQATT, CDR2 SNEGSKA (reference sequence).